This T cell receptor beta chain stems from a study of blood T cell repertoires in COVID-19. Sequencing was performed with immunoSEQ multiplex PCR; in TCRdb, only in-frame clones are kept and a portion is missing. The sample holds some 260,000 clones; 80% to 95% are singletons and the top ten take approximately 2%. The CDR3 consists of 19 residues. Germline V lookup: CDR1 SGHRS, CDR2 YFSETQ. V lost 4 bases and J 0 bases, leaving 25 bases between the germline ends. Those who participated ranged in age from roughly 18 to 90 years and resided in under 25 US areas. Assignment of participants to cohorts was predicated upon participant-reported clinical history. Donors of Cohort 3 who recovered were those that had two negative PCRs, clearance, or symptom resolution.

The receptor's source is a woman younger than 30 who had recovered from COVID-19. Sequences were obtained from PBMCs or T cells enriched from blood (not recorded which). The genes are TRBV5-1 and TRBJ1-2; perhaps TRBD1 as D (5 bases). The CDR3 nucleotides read TGCGCCAGCAGCGCAGGCTCCAGGGTGAGGCTAACAGCTAACTATGGCTACACCTTC. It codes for CASSAGSRVRLTANYGYTF.